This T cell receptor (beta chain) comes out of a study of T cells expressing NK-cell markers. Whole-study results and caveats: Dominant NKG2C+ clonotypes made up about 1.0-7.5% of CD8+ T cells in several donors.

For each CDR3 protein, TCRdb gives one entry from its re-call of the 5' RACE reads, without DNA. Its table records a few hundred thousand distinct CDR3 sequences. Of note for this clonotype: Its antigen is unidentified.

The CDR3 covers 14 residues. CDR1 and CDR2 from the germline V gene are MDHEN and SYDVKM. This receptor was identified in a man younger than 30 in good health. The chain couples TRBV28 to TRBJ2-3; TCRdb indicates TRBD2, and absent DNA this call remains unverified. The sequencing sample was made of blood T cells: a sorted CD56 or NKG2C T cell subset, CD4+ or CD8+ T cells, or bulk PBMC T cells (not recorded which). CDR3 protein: CASSSTSTFDTQYF.